The next 3 T cell receptor beta chains were all read from a single sample in a study of blood T cells in healthy people across ages. Primers used in a second PCR of about 7 to 11 cycles were a sample-barcoded 5' primer and a J-beta primer mix. TCRdb independently ran MiXCR on the 5' RACE reads; one entry per CDR3 protein. The sample lists approximately 800,000 distinct CDR3 sequences, approximately 25% occurring once. The same sample was also used in a study of T cells of mothers and their children.

The specimen sequenced was blood. The receptors were sampled from a boy aged 5-17 years in good health.

The chain couples TRBV28 to TRBJ2-5; 9 nucleotides agree with TRBD2. Looked up from germline, CDR1 is MDHEN and CDR2 is SYDVKM. This CDR3 is built from 19 residues. Trimming at V came to 1 base and at J to 2 bases, leaving 14 bases not matched to a gene. Here the CDR3 reads CASSLSLQRASGIQETQYF. The CDR3 DNA follows: TGTGCCAGCAGTTTATCTCTTCAGCGGGCTAGCGGGATTCAAGAGACCCAGTACTTC.

The genes are TRBV20-1 and TRBJ2-5; 11 positions agree with TRBD2. The CDR3 has 17 residues. The V and J ends lost 3 bases and 1 base, in that order; junction bases with no gene match: 10. Germline values: CDR1 DFQATT, CDR2 SNEGSKA (reference sequence). CDR3 in amino acids: CSARPERLAGPQETQYF. CDR3 DNA: TGCAGTGCTAGGCCCGAGCGACTAGCGGGGCCCCAAGAGACCCAGTACTTC.

This chain uses TRBV29-1 with TRBJ2-2, with unresolved D. Germline values: CDR1 SQVTM, CDR2 ANQGSEA. The V and J ends lost 3 bases and 1 base respectively, with 6 bases between them. The CDR3 loop spans 13 amino acids. Written as DNA, the CDR3 is TGCAGCGTTGATACGGGGAACACCGGGGAGCTGTTTTTT. Residues: CSVDTGNTGELFF.